These 5 T cell receptor beta chains came from one sample sequenced in a study of blood T cell repertoires in COVID-19. The repertoire was sequenced with immunoSEQ multiplex PCR; TCRdb's copy has only in-frame clones and lacks some. The table has over 45,000 clones, approximately 91% seen once. Sequencing input: peripheral blood. All receptors come from a woman in her fifties or sixties with active COVID-19.

The CDR3 loop reads CASSPPTGRETQYF. The CDR3 DNA reads TGTGCCAGCTCACCACCGACAGGGAGAGAGACCCAGTACTTC. The V and J genes are TRBV18 and TRBJ2-5, with 7 bases matching TRBD1. The CDR3 consists of 14 residues. Germline values: CDR1 KGHSH, CDR2 LQKENI. Germline trimming cut 0 bases from V and 4 bases from J; bases unmatched to any gene: 2. The full variable domain, rest sourced from reference TRBV18 and TRBJ2-5, is NAGVMQNPRHLVRRRGQEARLRCSPMKGHSHVYWYRQLPEEGLKFMVYLQKENIIDESGMPKERFSAEFPKEGPSILRIQQVVRGDSAAYFCASSPPTGRETQYFGPGTRLLVL.

The J gene is TRBJ2-5, the V gene TRBV9; 14 bases match TRBD2. V was clipped by 3 bases and J by 5 bases; unmatched bases: 6. CDR1 SGDLS and CDR2 YYNGEE come from the germline V gene. The CDR3 contains 16 residues. CDR3 region: CASSDRLAGGLETQYF. The CDR3 DNA is TGTGCCAGCAGCGACAGACTAGCGGGGGGGCTCGAGACCCAGTACTTC.

The V call is TRBV11-2, the J call TRBJ2-1, with D unresolved. The V end lost 3 bases, the J end lost 0 bases, and 12 bases lay between the germline ends. Germline lookup yields CDR1 SGHAT and CDR2 FQNNGV. This CDR3 has 16 amino acids. The CDR3 region has the DNA TGTGCCAGCAGCTTTCCCACCCCGGGCTCCTACAATGAGCAGTTCTTC. Its translation: CASSFPTPGSYNEQFF. The whole variable domain, filled in from reference TRBV11-2 and TRBJ2-1, reads EAGVAQSPRYKIIEKRQSVAFWCNPISGHATLYWYQQILGQGPKLLIQFQNNGVVDDSQLPKDRFSAERLKGVDSTLKIQPAKLEDSAVYLCASSFPTPGSYNEQFFGPGTRLTVL.

A few counts support this clone. The chain carries TRBV10-3 and TRBJ1-2, with 9 bases that match TRBD1. The CDR3 is 15 amino acids. After removal of 2 bases from V and 5 bases from J, the junction contained 6 bases not matched to a gene. Germline V gene sequence: CDR1 ENHRY, CDR2 SYGVKD. The CDR3 reads CAISETGGTPYGYTF. As DNA, the CDR3 is TGTGCCATCAGTGAGACAGGGGGCACGCCATATGGCTACACCTTC.

V is TRBV4-2 and J is TRBJ1-1, with 8 bases that match TRBD1. This CDR3 region has 15 residues. The germline V gene encodes CDR1 LGHNA and CDR2 YNFKEQ. The trim removed 1 base at V and 5 bases at J, leaving 6 bases unmatched. The CDR3 loop is CASSQGGQGMTEAFF. The CDR3 DNA is TGTGCCAGCAGCCAAGGAGGACAGGGCATGACTGAAGCTTTCTTT.